In its sample, the clone carrying this TCR beta chain was seen a few times. Its antigen is not known. This sample is drawn from a study of blood T cells in healthy people across ages. General study points: A greater number of naive CD4+ cells and higher diversity distinguished long-lived donors from aged donors.

The authors ran a second PCR of about 7 to 11 cycles using a sample-barcoded 5' primer and a J-beta primer mix. MiXCR, run by TCRdb on the 5' RACE reads, gives a single entry per CDR3 protein. This sample has some 710,000 distinct CDR3 sequences, with roughly 20% found just once. Each sample gave at least 6 million isolated PBMCs. Germline CDR1 is SGHRS and CDR2 is YFSETQ. The CDR3 extends over 13 amino acids. With V trimmed by 3 bases and J by 6 bases, 5 bases remained unmatched. Sequences were obtained from blood. J is TRBJ1-2 and V is TRBV5-1; 7 bases align to TRBD1. This clonotype was obtained from a man between 65 and 85 years old in good health. The CDR3 reads CASSSGTVNGYTF. CDR3 DNA: TGCGCCAGCAGCTCGGGGACAGTGAATGGCTACACCTTC.